This entry features one TCR beta chain sequence. Trimming at V came to 6 bases and at J to 6 bases, leaving 8 bases not matched to a gene. Germline V gene lookup returns CDR1 SGHKS and CDR2 YYEKEE (reference sequence). There are 13 residues in the CDR3. These data belong to a study of early stage breast cancer tumors. Measured with immunoSEQ multiplex PCR; TCRdb has only the in-frame clones, and not every one. The sample has around 50,000 clones, 83% seen once; the top ten hold roughly 1.4%. This sequence was found in a person between 50 and 60 years old with breast cancer. The J gene is TRBJ2-7, the V gene TRBV5-5; TRBD2 agrees at 8 bases. Material: blood. CDR3 protein: CASTTGGGREQYF. DNA for the CDR3: TGTGCCAGCACCACCGGGGGGGGGCGCGAGCAGTACTTC.